This T cell receptor beta chain emerged from a study of spatial heterogeneity in lung cancer. A distinct unique molecular identifier was carried by each TCR cDNA molecule. MiXCR, run by TCRdb on the 5' RACE reads, gives a single entry per CDR3 protein. The repertoire includes 9,500 to 13,000 distinct CDR3 sequences, roughly an eighth of them detected once, and approximately 12% sits in the top ten. The germline gives CDR1 MNHEY, CDR2 SMNVEV (reference sequence). The CDR3 loop spans 14 amino acids. V was trimmed by 0 bases and J by 3 bases, leaving 7 bases between them. This clonotype qualifies as medium-sized. Its antigen is unidentified. Sample time point: sample taken at primary tumor resection. Without sorting, whole RNA was sequenced from tumor, nontumor lung or frozen PBMC. Study-level points and caveats: The number of expanded tumor alpha and beta chains correlated with mutation number.

The sample consisted of lung tumor tissue, taken at surgery. The receptor was derived from a female donor with early-stage non-small cell lung cancer. V gene TRBV27 combines with J gene TRBJ2-3, with a tentative D call TRBD1 (5 bases). The CDR3 region is CASSLSTVTDTQYF. CDR3 bases: TGTGCCAGCAGTTTATCGACAGTAACAGATACGCAGTATTTT.